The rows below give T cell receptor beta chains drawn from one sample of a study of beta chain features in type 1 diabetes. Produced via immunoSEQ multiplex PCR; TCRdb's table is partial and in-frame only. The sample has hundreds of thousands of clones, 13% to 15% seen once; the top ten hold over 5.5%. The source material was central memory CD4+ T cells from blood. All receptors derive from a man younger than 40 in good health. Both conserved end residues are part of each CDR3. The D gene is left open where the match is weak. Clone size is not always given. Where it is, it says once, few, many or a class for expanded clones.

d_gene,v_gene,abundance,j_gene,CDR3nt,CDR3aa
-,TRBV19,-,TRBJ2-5,TGTGCCAGTAGTAGTGGGCGGGTACTATACCAAGAGACCCAGTACTTC,CASSSGRVLYQETQYF
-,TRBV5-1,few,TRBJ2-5,TGCGCCAGCAGCGTCAACATTCAAGAGACCCAGTACTTC,CASSVNIQETQYF
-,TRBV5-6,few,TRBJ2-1,TGTGCCAGCAGCTTGCAGGGCTCCTCCGGCAATGAGCAGTTCTTC,CASSLQGSSGNEQFF
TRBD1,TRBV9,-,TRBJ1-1,TGTGCCAGCAGCGGGACCGGGACAGCTCCATCTGAAGCTTTCTTT,CASSGTGTAPSEAFF
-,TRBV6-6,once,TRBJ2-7,TGTGCCAGCAGTTATACACGCGAGCAGTACTTC,CASSYTREQYF
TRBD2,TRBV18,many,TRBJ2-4,TGTGCCAGCTCACCAACAGGCCCGGGGGGCATTCAGTACTTC,CASSPTGPGGIQYF
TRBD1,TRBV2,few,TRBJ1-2,TGTGCCAGCAGCTTTGCCAGGGGGCTCGGTGGCTACACCTTC,CASSFARGLGGYTF
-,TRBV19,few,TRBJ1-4,TGTGCCAGTAGTATAGTGACTAATGAAAAACTGTTTTTT,CASSIVTNEKLFF
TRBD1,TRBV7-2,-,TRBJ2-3,TGTGCCAGCAGCCGGGAAGGGGGCCTGGATACGCAGTATTTT,CASSREGGLDTQYF
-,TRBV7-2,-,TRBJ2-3,TGTGCCAGCAGCTTAGACAAGGGTGCTAGCACAGATACGCAGTATTTT,CASSLDKGASTDTQYF
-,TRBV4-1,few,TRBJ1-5,TGCGCCAGCAGCCAAGAAAGCCCCGGTGGTGGCAATCTACGGCCCCAGCATTTT,CASSQESPGGGNLRPQHF
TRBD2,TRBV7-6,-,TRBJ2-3,TGTGCCAGCAGCTTAGGGGCTAGCGGGGGCACAGATACGCAGTATTTT,CASSLGASGGTDTQYF
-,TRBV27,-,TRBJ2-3,TGTGCCAGCAGGGACTACCAGGGCGCAGATACGCAGTATTTT,CASRDYQGADTQYF
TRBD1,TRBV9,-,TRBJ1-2,TGTGCCAGCAGCCCGCTTGGACAGGGTAACTATGGCTACACCTTC,CASSPLGQGNYGYTF
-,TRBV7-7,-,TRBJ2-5,TGTGCCAGCAGTGAAGGAGGGATACTAGACTTC,CASSEGGILDF
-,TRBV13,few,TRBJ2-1,TGTGCCAGCAGCCCGCGGGATCTAGGCGGTTACAATGAGCAGTTCTTC,CASSPRDLGGYNEQFF
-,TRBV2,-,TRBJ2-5,TGTGCCAGCAGTAAGGAGACCCAGTACTTC,CASSKETQYF
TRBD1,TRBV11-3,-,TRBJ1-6,TGTGCCAGCAGCCGCGGACAGGGAGGGTCACCCCTCCACTTT,CASSRGQGGSPLHF
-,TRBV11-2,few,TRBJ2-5,TGTGCCAGCAGCTTAAGGGCTAAAGAGACCCAGTACTTC,CASSLRAKETQYF
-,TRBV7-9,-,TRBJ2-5,TGTGCCAGCAGCTTAGCGGGGACCGGGGGGACCCAGTACTTC,CASSLAGTGGTQYF
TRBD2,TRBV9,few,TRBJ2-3,TGTGCCAGCAGTGTCGGGGGGGCGTATACAGATACGCAGTATTTT,CASSVGGAYTDTQYF
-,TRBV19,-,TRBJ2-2,TGTGCCAGTAGCTTAGCCTGGGGAACCGGGGAGCTGTTTTTT,CASSLAWGTGELFF